One T cell receptor beta chain is described in this entry. Its matching antigen is unknown. Together with a sample-barcoded 5' primer, a J-beta primer mix was included in a second PCR lasting roughly 6 to 12 cycles. TCRdb recomputed calls from the 5' RACE reads with MiXCR, one row per CDR3 protein. The sample lists about 800,000 distinct CDR3 sequences, roughly 50% seen once, with 22% in the top ten. Trimming took 5 bases from V and 10 from J, leaving 25 bases between them. The CDR3 runs to 16 residues. The germline CDR1 and CDR2 sequences are SEHNR and FQNEAQ (reference sequence). This specimen belongs to a study of blood T cells in healthy people across ages. Study conclusions and caveats: It was not possible, with unsorted PBMCs, to conclusively compare naive and antigen-experienced cells. A roughly linear age-dependent decrease characterized TCR beta diversity per million T cells.

V usage is TRBV7-9 and J usage is TRBJ2-3; maybe TRBD2 (6 bases). The receptor's source is a man aged 25 to 40 in good health. The material sequenced was blood. The CDR3 reads CASSRRDSRPPAAQYF. The CDR3 region has the DNA TGTGCCAGCAGCCGCCGGGACTCCAGGCCTCCGGCTGCGCAGTATTTT.